This TCR beta chain was sequenced during a study of T-cell memory formation after mild COVID-19. Study outcomes and limitations: Proof of SARS-CoV-2 specificity was absent for the second-wave clones that crested on day 37.

This clonotype was observed a handful of times. Its specificity is unknown. 5'RACE with constant-segment primers yielded barcoded, UMI-tagged TCR alpha and TCR beta cDNA libraries. TCRdb reprocessed the 5' RACE reads with MiXCR, giving one entry per CDR3 protein. Among about 500,000 distinct CDR3 sequences, 20% were seen once, and the ten largest hold around 12%. The material sequenced was PBMCs or a T cell subset sorted from them (not recorded which). The sequence was obtained from an adult woman who had mild COVID-19 (a few samples of this study predate the infection). Cell type and time point are not known.

For the CDR3, the DNA is TGTGCCACCAGCAGGGACAGGCTAAATCAGCCCCAGCATTTT. Residues: CATSRDRLNQPQHF. The V gene is TRBV15, the J gene TRBJ1-5; 7 bases fit TRBD1. This CDR3 region has 14 residues. The V segment lost 3 bases and the J segment 4 bases; nucleotides outside the gene matches: 3. The germline V gene encodes CDR1 LNHNV and CDR2 YYDKDF (reference sequence).